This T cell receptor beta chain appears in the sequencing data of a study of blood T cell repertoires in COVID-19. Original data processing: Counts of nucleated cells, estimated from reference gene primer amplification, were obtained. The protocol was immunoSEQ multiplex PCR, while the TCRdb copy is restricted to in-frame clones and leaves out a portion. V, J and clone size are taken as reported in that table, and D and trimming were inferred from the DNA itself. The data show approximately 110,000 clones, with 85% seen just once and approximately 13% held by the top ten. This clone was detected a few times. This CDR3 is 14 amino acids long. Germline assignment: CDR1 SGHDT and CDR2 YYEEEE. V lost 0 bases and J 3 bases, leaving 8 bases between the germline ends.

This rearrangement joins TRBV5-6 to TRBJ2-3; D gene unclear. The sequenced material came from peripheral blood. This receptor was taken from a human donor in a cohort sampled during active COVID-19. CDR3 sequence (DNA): TGTGCCAGCAGCTTGGACGCGCGGACAGATACGCAGTATTTT. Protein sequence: CASSLDARTDTQYF.